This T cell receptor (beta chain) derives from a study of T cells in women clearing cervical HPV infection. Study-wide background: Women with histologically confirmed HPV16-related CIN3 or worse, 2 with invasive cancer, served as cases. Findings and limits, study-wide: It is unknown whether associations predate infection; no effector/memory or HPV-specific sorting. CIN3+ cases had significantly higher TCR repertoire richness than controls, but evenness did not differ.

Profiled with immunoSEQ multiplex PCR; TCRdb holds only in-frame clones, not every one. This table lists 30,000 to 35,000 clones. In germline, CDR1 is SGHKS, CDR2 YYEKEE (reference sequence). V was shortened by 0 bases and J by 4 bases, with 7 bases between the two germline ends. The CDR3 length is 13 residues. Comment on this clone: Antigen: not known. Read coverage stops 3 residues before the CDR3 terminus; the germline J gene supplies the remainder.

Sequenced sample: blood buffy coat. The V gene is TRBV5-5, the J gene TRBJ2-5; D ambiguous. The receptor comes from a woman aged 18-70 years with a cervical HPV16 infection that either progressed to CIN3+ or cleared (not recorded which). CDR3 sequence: CASSLGQRETQYF. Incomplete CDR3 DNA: TGTGCCAGCAGCTTGGGGCAGAGAGAGACC.